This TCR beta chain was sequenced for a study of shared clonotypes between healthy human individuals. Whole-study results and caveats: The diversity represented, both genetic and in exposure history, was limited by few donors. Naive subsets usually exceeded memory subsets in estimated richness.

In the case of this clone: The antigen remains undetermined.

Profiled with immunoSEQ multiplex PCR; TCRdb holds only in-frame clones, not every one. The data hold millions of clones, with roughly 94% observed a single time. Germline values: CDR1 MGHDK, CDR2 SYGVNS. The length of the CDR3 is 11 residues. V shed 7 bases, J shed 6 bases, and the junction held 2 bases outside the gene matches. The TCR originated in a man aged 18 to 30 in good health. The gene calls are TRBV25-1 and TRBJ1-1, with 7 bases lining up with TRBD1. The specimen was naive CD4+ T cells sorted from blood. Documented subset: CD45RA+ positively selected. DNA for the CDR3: TGTGCCAGCATGCAGGGGGCTGAAGCTTTCTTT. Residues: CASMQGAEAFF.